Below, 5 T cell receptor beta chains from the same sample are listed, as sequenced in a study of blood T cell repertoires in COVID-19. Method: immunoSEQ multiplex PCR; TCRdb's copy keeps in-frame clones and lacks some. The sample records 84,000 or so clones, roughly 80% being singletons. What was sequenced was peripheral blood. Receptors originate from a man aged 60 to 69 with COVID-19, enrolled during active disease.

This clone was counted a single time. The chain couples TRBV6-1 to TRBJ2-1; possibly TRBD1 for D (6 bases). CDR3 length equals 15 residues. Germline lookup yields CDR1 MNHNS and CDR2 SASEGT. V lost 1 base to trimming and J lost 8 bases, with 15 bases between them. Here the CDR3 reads CASSEGGRGRDEQFF. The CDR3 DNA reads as TGTGCCAGCAGTGAAGGCGGCAGGGGACGGGATGAGCAGTTCTTC.

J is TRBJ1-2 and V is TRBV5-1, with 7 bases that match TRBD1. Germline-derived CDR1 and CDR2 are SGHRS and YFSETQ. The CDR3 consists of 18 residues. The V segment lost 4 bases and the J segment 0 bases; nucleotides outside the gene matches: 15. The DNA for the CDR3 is TGCGCCAGCAGCGGGGACAGTTGGTTAAGAAGATCTAACTATGGCTACACCTTC. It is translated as CASSGDSWLRRSNYGYTF.

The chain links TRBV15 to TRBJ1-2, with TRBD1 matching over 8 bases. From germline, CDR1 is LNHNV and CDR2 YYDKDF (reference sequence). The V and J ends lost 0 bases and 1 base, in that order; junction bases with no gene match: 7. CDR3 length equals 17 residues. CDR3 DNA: TGTGCCACCAGCAGAGACGGACAGGGATTCTTTAACTATGGCTACACCTTC. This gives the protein CATSRDGQGFFNYGYTF.

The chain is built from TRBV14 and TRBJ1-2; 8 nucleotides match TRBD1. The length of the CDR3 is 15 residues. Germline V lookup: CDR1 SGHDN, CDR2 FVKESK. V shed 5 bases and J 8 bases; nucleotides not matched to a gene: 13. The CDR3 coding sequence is TGTGCCAGCAGCTCCAGGACAGGGACATCAGGAGGCTACACCTTC. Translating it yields CASSSRTGTSGGYTF. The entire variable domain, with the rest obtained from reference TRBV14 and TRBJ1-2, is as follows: EAGVTQFPSHSVIEKGQTVTLRCDPISGHDNLYWYRRVMGKEIKFLLHFVKESKQDESGMPNNRFLAERTGGTYSTLKVQPAELEDSGVYFCASSSRTGTSGGYTFGSGTRLTVV.

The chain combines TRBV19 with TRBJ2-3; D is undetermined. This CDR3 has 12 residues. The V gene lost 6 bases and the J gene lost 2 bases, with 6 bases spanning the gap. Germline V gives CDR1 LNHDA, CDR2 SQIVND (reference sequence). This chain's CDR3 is CASRADTDTQYF. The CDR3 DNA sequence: TGTGCCAGTAGGGCAGACACAGATACGCAGTATTTT.